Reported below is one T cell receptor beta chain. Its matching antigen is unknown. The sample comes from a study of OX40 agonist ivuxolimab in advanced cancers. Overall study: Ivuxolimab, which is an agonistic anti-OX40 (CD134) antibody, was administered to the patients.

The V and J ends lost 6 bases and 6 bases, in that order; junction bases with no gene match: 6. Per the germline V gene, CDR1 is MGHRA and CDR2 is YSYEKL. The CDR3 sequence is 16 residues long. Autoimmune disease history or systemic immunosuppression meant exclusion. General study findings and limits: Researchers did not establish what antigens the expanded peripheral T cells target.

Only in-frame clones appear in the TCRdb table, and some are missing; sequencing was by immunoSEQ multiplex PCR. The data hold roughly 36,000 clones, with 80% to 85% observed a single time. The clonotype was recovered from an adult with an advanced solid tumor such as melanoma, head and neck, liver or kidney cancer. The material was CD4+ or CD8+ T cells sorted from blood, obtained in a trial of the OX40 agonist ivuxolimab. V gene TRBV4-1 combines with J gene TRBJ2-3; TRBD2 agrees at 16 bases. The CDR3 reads CASSREGLAGGDTQYF. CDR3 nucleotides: TGCGCCAGCAGTCGAGAGGGACTAGCGGGAGGGGATACGCAGTATTTT.